The source of this TCR beta chain is a study of blood T cells in healthy people across ages. PCR was performed a second time for roughly 7 to 12 cycles using a sample-barcoded 5' primer and a J-beta primer mix. TCRdb used MiXCR to reprocess the 5' RACE reads, holding one entry per CDR3 protein. The sample yields some 1.8 million distinct CDR3 sequences, approximately 40% seen once. With 6 bases clipped from V and 5 bases from J, the junction kept 16 bases outside the gene matches. The CDR3 is 18 residues long. The clonotype comes from a human donor in good health. V usage is TRBV12-3 or TRBV12-4 and J usage is TRBJ2-1, with 10 bases identical to TRBD2. The sample consisted of blood. This CDR3 reads CASRLKVYTSGDHNEQFF. The CDR3 bases are TGTGCCAGCAGGCTAAAAGTTTATACTAGCGGGGACCACAATGAGCAGTTCTTC.